The 18 T cell receptor beta chains below come from one sample, sequenced in a study of graft-versus-host responses after intestinal transplantation. Antigens of these TCRs are unknown. Sequencing used immunoSEQ multiplex PCR; TCRdb keeps in-frame clones, though not all of them. This sample has around 99,000 clones, with about 92% found just once. The sequencing here drew on unstimulated CD8+ T cells sorted from spleen or lymph node cells, taken before intestinal transplant. These receptors were collected from a human donor who received an intestinal transplant.

This chain joins TRBV5-1 and TRBJ1-1, with 8 bases fitting TRBD1. J lost 4 bases, V lost 7 bases, and 9 bases had no gene match. The CDR3 spans 14 residues. The V gene's germline CDR1 is SGHRS and CDR2 YFSETQ. Here the CDR3 DNA reads TGCGCCAGCTTGAACGAACAGGGGGGCACTGAAGCTTTCTTT. Amino acid sequence: CASLNEQGGTEAFF.

The J gene is TRBJ2-1, the V gene TRBV29-1; weak D call: TRBD2 (5 bases). This CDR3 is 14 amino acids long. Trimming cost V 2 bases and J 1 base, with 9 bases left between them. Per the germline V gene, CDR1 is SQVTM and CDR2 is ANQGSEA. CDR3 coding DNA: TGCAGCGTTGAAAGGACGGGGTCCTACAATGAGCAGTTCTTC. Translation gives CSVERTGSYNEQFF.

The chain links TRBV7-9 to TRBJ1-5, with D perhaps TRBD1 (6 bases). Germline V lookup: CDR1 SEHNR, CDR2 FQNEAQ (reference sequence). V was pared by 1 base and J by 5 bases, with 9 bases between. The CDR3 covers 14 residues. The CDR3 region is CASSLGAGDQPQHF. In nucleotides, the CDR3 is TGTGCCAGCAGCTTAGGGGCAGGGGATCAGCCCCAGCATTTT.

The CDR3 nucleotides read TGCGCCAGCAGCCAGGACGACAGTTCCTACGAGCAGTACTTC. Its protein product is CASSQDDSSYEQYF. The chain has TRBV4-3 and TRBJ2-7, with D perhaps TRBD1 (5 bases). Germline V gene sequence: CDR1 LGHNA, CDR2 YSLEER. V gave up 3 bases and J gave up 1 base, with 10 bases separating them. This CDR3 spans 14 amino acids.

The chain carries TRBV9 and TRBJ2-1; TRBD2 matches at 11 bases. The CDR3 runs 16 residues. Germline V gene sequence: CDR1 SGDLS, CDR2 YYNGEE. V trimming: 0 bases; J trimming: 7 bases; junction bases outside the gene matches: 6. The CDR3 sequence is CASSVGLAGGRNEQFF. CDR3 sequence (DNA): TGTGCCAGCAGCGTAGGTCTAGCGGGGGGAAGGAATGAGCAGTTCTTC. Full variable domain (remainder filled in from reference TRBV9 and TRBJ2-1): DSGVTQTPKHLITATGQRVTLRCSPRSGDLSVYWYQQSLDQGLQFLIQYYNGEERAKGNILERFSAQQFPDLHSELNLSSLELGDSALYFCASSVGLAGGRNEQFFGPGTRLTVL.

The chain joins TRBV27 to TRBJ2-2; 11 nucleotides match TRBD1. Germline-derived CDR1 and CDR2 are MNHEY and SMNVEV (reference sequence). With V trimmed by 2 bases and J by 7 bases, 0 bases remained unmatched. The CDR3 extends over 14 amino acids. CDR3 bases: TGTGCCAGCAGTTTAGGGACAGGGGGCGGGGAGCTGTTTTTT. It translates to CASSLGTGGGELFF.

This chain uses TRBV15 with TRBJ2-2, with 7 bases that match TRBD1. V gave up 5 bases and J gave up 4 bases; unmatched junction bases: 4. This CDR3 spans 14 amino acids. Germline V gene data show CDR1 as LNHNV and CDR2 as YYDKDF (reference sequence). CDR3 bases: TGTGCCACCAGCCGACAGGGCACCACCGGGGAGCTGTTTTTT. Translating gives CATSRQGTTGELFF.

The V and J genes are TRBV4-3 and TRBJ2-3, with D possibly being TRBD2 (5 bases). Between the trimmed V and J ends, which lost 0 bases and 0 bases, there was a span of 7 bases. Germline loops: CDR1 LGHNA, CDR2 YSLEER. The CDR3 extends over 15 amino acids. Here the CDR3 reads CASSQDEGSTDTQYF. The CDR3 coding sequence is TGCGCCAGCAGCCAAGACGAGGGTAGCACAGATACGCAGTATTTT.

The V and J genes are TRBV6-1 and TRBJ2-7; the match to TRBD1 covers 7 bases. CDR3 length: 15 amino acids. Trimming removed 1 base from V and 1 base from J; junction bases left unmatched: 4. Looked up from germline, CDR1 is MNHNS and CDR2 is SASEGT. CDR3 sequence: CASSEVQQGSYEQYF. CDR3 nucleotide sequence: TGTGCCAGCAGTGAAGTCCAACAGGGGTCCTACGAGCAGTACTTC.

The genes are TRBV30 and TRBJ1-1; TRBD1 matches at 7 bases. The trim removed 1 base at V and 1 base at J, leaving 0 bases unmatched. The CDR3 length is 13 residues. In germline, CDR1 is GTSNPN, CDR2 SVGIG (reference sequence). CDR3 DNA sequence: TGTGCCTGGAGTGGACAGGGGAACACTGAAGCTTTCTTT. Protein sequence: CAWSGQGNTEAFF. The variable domain in full, completed from reference TRBV30 and TRBJ1-1, reads SQTIHQWPATLVQPVGSPLSLECTVEGTSNPNLYWYRQAAGRGLQLLFYSVGIGQISSEVPQNLSASRPQDRQFILSSKKLLLSDSGFYLCAWSGQGNTEAFFGQGTRLTVV.

This chain uses TRBV10-2 with TRBJ2-7; 12 bases map to TRBD2. CDR1 and CDR2 from the germline V gene are WSHSY and SAAADI. Germline trimming cut 3 bases from V and 3 bases from J; bases unmatched to any gene: 3. There are 15 residues in the CDR3. The CDR3 DNA is TGCGCCAGCAGTGAACTAGCGGGGGGCTTCTACGAGCAGTACTTC. Its protein product is CASSELAGGFYEQYF.

The table lists this clone with a few counts. The V gene is TRBV6-1, the J gene TRBJ1-1; tentatively, D is TRBD1 (5 bases). CDR3 size: 17 residues. V was trimmed by 0 bases and J by 4 bases, leaving 18 bases between them. Germline CDR1 reads MNHNS; CDR2 reads SASEGT. The CDR3 is CASSEAAAPGERTEAFF. The CDR3 nucleotides read TGTGCCAGCAGTGAAGCCGCGGCTCCGGGGGAACGCACTGAAGCTTTCTTT.

The rearrangement uses TRBV27 and TRBJ2-7; TRBD2 might be the D (6 bases). CDR1 is MNHEY and CDR2 is SMNVEV in the germline V gene (reference sequence). Trimming pared 4 bases from V and 7 bases from J, leaving 11 bases between. The CDR3 runs to 12 residues. The CDR3 sequence: CASSSSGREQYF. CDR3 DNA: TGTGCCAGCAGTTCCTCAGGGAGGGAGCAGTACTTC.

The rearrangement uses TRBV6-6 and TRBJ2-1; TRBD2 matches at 11 bases. The ends lost 2 bases at V and 4 bases at J; junction bases unmatched: 1. This CDR3 contains 15 residues. Germline loops: CDR1 MNHNY, CDR2 SVGAGI (reference sequence). CDR3 sequence (DNA): TGTGCCAGCAGTTACCTAGCGGGGGGATACAATGAGCAGTTCTTC. The encoded protein is CASSYLAGGYNEQFF.

The sample holds one count of this clone. The CDR3 protein is CASSLSRQAGYFCEQYF. CDR3 coding DNA: TGTGCCAGCAGTTTAAGCCGGCAGGCGGGGTATTTTTGCGAGCAGTACTTC. This chain links TRBV27 with TRBJ2-7; D possibly corresponds to TRBD2 (6 bases). The CDR3 length is 17 residues. Germline assignment: CDR1 MNHEY and CDR2 SMNVEV (reference sequence). V shed 2 bases and J shed 6 bases, with 23 bases lying between them.

This rearrangement joins TRBV7-7 to TRBJ1-5, with 9 bases fitting TRBD1. The V and J ends lost 1 base and 3 bases, in that order; junction bases with no gene match: 13. Germline values: CDR1 SSHAT, CDR2 FNYEAQ (reference sequence). The CDR3 sequence is 19 residues long. For the CDR3, the DNA is TGTGCCAGCAGCTTAGGGCGGGACAGGGTCCCGTGGGCCAATCAGCCCCAGCATTTT. The encoded protein is CASSLGRDRVPWANQPQHF.

The sample holds a few counts of this clone. The chain links TRBV7-9 to TRBJ1-1; D possibly corresponds to TRBD1 (6 bases). The germline gives CDR1 SEHNR, CDR2 FQNEAQ (reference sequence). The germline V and J ends were trimmed by 3 bases and 8 bases, with 16 bases remaining between them. CDR3 length equals 14 residues. Written as DNA, the CDR3 is TGTGCCAGCAGCTTGGGTTCCTCCACAGGGGAAGCTTTCTTT. Amino acid sequence: CASSLGSSTGEAFF. Using reference TRBV7-9 and TRBJ1-1 for the parts outside the CDR3, the full variable domain is DTGVSQNPRHKITKRGQNVTFRCDPISEHNRLYWYRQTLGQGPEFLTYFQNEAQLEKSRLLSDRFSAERPKGSFSTLEIQRTEQGDSAMYLCASSLGSSTGEAFFGQGTRLTVV.

The V call is TRBV13, the J call TRBJ1-5, with D maybe TRBD1 (6 bases). Trimming stripped 3 bases from V and 4 bases from J, with 7 bases between. The CDR3 spans 13 residues. Germline V gene data show CDR1 as PRHDT and CDR2 as FYEKMQ (reference sequence). CDR3 nucleotide sequence: TGTGCCAGCAGCTTCGGACAGAATCAGCCCCAGCATTTT. This codes for CASSFGQNQPQHF.